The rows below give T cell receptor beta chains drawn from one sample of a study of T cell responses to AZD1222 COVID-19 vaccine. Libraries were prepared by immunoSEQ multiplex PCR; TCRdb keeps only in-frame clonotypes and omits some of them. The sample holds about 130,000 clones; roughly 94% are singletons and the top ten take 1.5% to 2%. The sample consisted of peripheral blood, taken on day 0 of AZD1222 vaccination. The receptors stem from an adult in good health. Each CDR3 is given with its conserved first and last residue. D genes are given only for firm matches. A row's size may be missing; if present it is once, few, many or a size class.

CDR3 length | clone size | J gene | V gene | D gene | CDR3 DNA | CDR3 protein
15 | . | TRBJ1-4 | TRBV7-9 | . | TGTGCCAGCAGCTATCGGGGGACAACTAATGAAAAACTGTTTTTT | CASSYRGTTNEKLFF
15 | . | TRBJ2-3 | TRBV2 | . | TGTGCCAGCAGTGACTCGGGGCCACGCACAGATACGCAGTATTTT | CASSDSGPRTDTQYF
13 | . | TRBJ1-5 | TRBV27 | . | TGTGCCAGCAGTTTTGATAGCAATCAGCCCCAGCATTTT | CASSFDSNQPQHF
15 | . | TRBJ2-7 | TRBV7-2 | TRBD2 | TGTGCCAGCAGCCCGTCCAGCGGGGGCACCTACGAGCAGTACTTC | CASSPSSGGTYEQYF
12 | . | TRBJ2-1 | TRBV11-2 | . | TGTGCCAGCAGCTTCTCCTACAATGAGCAGTTCTTC | CASSFSYNEQFF
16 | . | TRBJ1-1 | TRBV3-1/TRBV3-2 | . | TGTGCCAGCAGCCAAGATTTAAACAGGGAGGCCCCTGAAGCTTTCTTT | CASSQDLNREAPEAFF
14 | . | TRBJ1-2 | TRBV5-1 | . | TGCGCCAGCAAGAGGACAGCTTCTTTCTATGGCTACACCTTC | CASKRTASFYGYTF
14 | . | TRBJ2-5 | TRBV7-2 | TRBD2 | TGTGCCAGCAGCTCTACTAGCGGGGACGAGACCCAGTACTTC | CASSSTSGDETQYF
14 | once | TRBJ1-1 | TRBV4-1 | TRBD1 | TGCGCCAGCAGCCAAGTAGACAGGGGGACGGAAGCTTTCTTT | CASSQVDRGTEAFF
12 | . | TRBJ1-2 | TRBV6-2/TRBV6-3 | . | TGTGCCAGCAGTTACCGGCAAGGGGGCTACACCTTC | CASSYRQGGYTF
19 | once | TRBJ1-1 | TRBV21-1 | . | TGTGCCAGCAGCAAAGGAGGTTTACCGGGCAGGGGGAGGTCAGCTGAAGCTTTCTTT | CASSKGGLPGRGRSAEAFF
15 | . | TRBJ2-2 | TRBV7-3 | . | TGTGCCAGCAGCCCTCGCCCGCCGTATACCGGGGAGCTGTTTTTT | CASSPRPPYTGELFF
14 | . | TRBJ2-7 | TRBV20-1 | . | TGCAGTGCTAGTACTTTGGGGGTCTCCTACGAGCAGTACTTC | CSASTLGVSYEQYF
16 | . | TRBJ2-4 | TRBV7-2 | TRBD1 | TGTGCCAGCAGCTACCCGGGACAGGGGGCCAAAAACATTCAGTACTTC | CASSYPGQGAKNIQYF
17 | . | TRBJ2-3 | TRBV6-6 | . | TGTGCCAGCAGTCGGTCCCCCCAGGGGCCGGGCACAGATACGCAGTATTTT | CASSRSPQGPGTDTQYF
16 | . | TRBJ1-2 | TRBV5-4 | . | TGTGCCAGCAGCTCCGGGCAGCGGAGGTCTGGCTATGGCTACACCTTC | CASSSGQRRSGYGYTF
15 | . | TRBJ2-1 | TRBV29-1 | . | TGCAGCGTTGAAGGGACCGACCCCCCATACAATGAGCAGTTCTTC | CSVEGTDPPYNEQFF
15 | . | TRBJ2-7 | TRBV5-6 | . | TGTGCCAGCAGCTGGGGGAGGGGGCACTCCTACGAGCAGTACTTC | CASSWGRGHSYEQYF
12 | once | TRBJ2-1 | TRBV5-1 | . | TGCGCCAGCAGCTCGACTTACAATGAGCAGTTCTTC | CASSSTYNEQFF
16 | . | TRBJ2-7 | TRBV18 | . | TGTGCCAGCTCACCACCGGGCGGCCTAGCAAGCTACGAGCAGTACTTC | CASSPPGGLASYEQYF
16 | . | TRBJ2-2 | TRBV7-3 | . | TGTGCCAGCAGCTTAAATGCAGGGGCGGGGACCGGGGAGCTGTTTTTT | CASSLNAGAGTGELFF
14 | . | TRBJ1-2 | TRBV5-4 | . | TGTGCCAGCAGCTTGGTCACAGGGAACTATGGCTACACCTTC | CASSLVTGNYGYTF
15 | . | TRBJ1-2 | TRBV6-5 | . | TGTGCCAGCAGTCCGGTGGCGGGGGCTAACTATGGCTACACCTTC | CASSPVAGANYGYTF
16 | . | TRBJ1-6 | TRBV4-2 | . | TGTGCCAGCAGCCAAGTAGGGGGGCTCTATAATTCACCCCTCCACTTT | CASSQVGGLYNSPLHF
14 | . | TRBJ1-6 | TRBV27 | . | TGTGCCAGCAGTTTTCTGGGCCCTGCCCCATTCGTCCACTTT | CASSFLGPAPFVHF
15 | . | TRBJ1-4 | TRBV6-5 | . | TGTGCCAGCAGTTACTCGGGTGGTCTAGAGGGAAAACTGTTTTTT | CASSYSGGLEGKLFF
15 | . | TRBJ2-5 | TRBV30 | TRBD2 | TGTGCGAGTATAGCGGGGGGGTCTGTAGGAGAGACCCAGTACTTC | CASIAGGSVGETQYF